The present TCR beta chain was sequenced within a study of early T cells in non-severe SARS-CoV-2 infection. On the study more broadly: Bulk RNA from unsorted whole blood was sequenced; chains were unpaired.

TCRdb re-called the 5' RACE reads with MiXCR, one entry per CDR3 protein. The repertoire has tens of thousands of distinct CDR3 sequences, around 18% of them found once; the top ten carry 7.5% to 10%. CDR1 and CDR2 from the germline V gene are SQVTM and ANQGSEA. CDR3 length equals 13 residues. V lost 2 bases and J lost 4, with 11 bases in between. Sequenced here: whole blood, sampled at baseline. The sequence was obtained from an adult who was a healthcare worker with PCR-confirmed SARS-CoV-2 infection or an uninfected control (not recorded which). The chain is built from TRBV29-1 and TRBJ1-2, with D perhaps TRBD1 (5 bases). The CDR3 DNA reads TGCAGCGTTGAATCGGGGCAGGGCTATGGCTACACCTTC. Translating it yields CSVESGQGYGYTF. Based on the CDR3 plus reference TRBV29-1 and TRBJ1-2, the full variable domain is SAVISQKPSRDICQRGTSLTIQCQVDSQVTMMFWYRQQPGQSLTLIATANQGSEATYESGFVIDKFPISRPNLTFSTLTVSNMSPEDSSIYLCSVESGQGYGYTFGSGTRLTVV.